This TCR beta chain was recovered during a study of CD8 T cells in Susac syndrome (dated by TCRdb to about 2019). Study-level background: Repertoire sequencing was used to test whether CD8+ T cell activation and differentiation in Susac syndrome was antigen driven. The clonality of the CD8+ T cell repertoire was compared across some eleven healthy donors, roughly 14 Susac syndrome patients and 15 multiple sclerosis patients. Beyond this particular receptor, the publication reports: The number of individuals in the TCR sequencing and HLA analysis was recognized as being relatively small.

RNA was extracted with the RNeasy kit and roughly 0.45 to 1 ug was reverse transcribed using random hexamers. The immunoSEQ multiplex PCR assay, covering 54 Vbeta and 13 Jbeta segments, was used to amplify TCR beta CDR3 regions. PCR amplification bias was corrected by using a synthetic template baseline for primer optimization and computational correction. Concerning the study's data processing: Reads were assigned to V, D and J genes according to IMGT and analyzed in immunoSEQ Analyzer, with only productive sequences retained. Clonality was calculated as one minus the Shannon entropy normalized by log2 of the number of productive unique sequences. For each patient and control, public and private clones were evaluated among the 100 most prevalent clones. A clone was defined as Susac-specific if it was absent from the healthy and MS cohorts, from 950 to 1,300 published viral clones and from other ImmuneACCESS disease sequences. TCRdb reprocessing: public reads trimmed at Q25 with fastp, clones called with MiXCR, in-frame beta chains kept. When rows share a CDR3 protein, they turn into one entry using the most common DNA and genes. The V and J calls come from TCRdb's annotation, not from the publication. This sample lists around 300,000 distinct CDR3 sequences; approximately 89% were detected once. In total, the top ten clones hold around 0.18% of the sample.

Peripheral blood CD8+ and CD4+ T cells from healthy donors, Susac syndrome patients and multiple sclerosis patients were profiled by high-throughput TCR beta sequencing. The multiple sclerosis controls were treatment-naive patients whose relapsing-remitting disease, either stable or active, fulfilled the revised McDonald criteria. CD8+ TEMRA cells were enriched by FACS, while bulk CD8+ and CD4+ T cells were purified by magnetic negative isolation. Blood was drawn into EDTA tubes, processed within 24 hours, and PBMCs were isolated by density gradient centrifugation. PBMCs intended for TCR sequencing were cryopreserved in liquid nitrogen and were subsequently thawed in a 37 degrees C water bath. Purity of sorted or isolated CD4+, CD8+ and CD8+ TEMRA cells was at least 90%. At the junction V is shortened by 3 bases and J by 2 bases, with 11 bases in between. Including the terminal cysteine and phenylalanine, the CDR3 comprises 14 residues. Of all the DNA, just the CDR3 is kept, 42 bases in frame from base 1. From the germline V gene (reference sequence), CDR1 is SEHNR and CDR2 is FQNEAQ.

With respect to this clonotype: This receptor's antigen is unknown. Base qualities are not recorded, but no much larger clone differs from it by a single base.

The sequence derives from a human donor with multiple sclerosis. The source material was CD8+ T cells from PBMCs. The chain was built from TRBV7-9 and TRBJ2-7; matching of 6 bases hints at TRBD2 as the D gene. The DNA is TGTGCCAGCAGCTTTCGGGAGATACCCTACGAGCAGTACTTC. Translated, this gives CASSFREIPYEQYF.